The 9 T cell receptor beta chains reported below all come from one sample, sequenced in a study of T-cell memory formation after mild COVID-19. Using its own MiXCR run on the 5' RACE reads, TCRdb lists one record per CDR3 protein. Among about 160,000 distinct CDR3 sequences, 25% to 40% were seen once, and the ten largest hold about 12%. Sequenced material: PBMCs or a T cell subset sorted from them (not recorded which). These TCRs come from an adult woman who had mild COVID-19 (a few samples of this study predate the infection). Cell type and time point are not known.

This sequence joins TRBV6-4 and TRBJ2-5, with D unresolved. This CDR3 contains 13 residues. V was clipped by 6 bases and J by 4 bases, with 12 bases between them. Per germline, CDR1 MRHNA and CDR2 SNTAGT. The CDR3 coding sequence is TGTGCCAGCAGCCTCAACTCGGGAGAGACCCAGTACTTC. Protein product: CASSLNSGETQYF.

As to this clonotype: One end of the junction fails to match germline, which may point to a read error. This chain connects TRBV4-1 to TRBJ2-3; TRBD1 might be the D (5 bases). This CDR3 region has 15 residues. The V gene's germline CDR1 is MGHRA and CDR2 YSYEKL. DNA for the CDR3: TGCGCCAGCAGCCACAGGGATATCCCCACAGATGCGCAGTATTTT. Translation: CASSHRDIPTDAQYF.

This rearrangement joins TRBV10-3 to TRBJ2-3; 11 positions match TRBD2. CDR1 is ENHRY and CDR2 is SYGVKD in the germline V gene. This CDR3 comprises 15 residues. V lost 6 bases, J lost 6 bases, and 8 bases stayed unmatched. The CDR3 sequence is CAISLTSGDRDTQYF. CDR3 DNA sequence: TGTGCCATCAGCCTGACTAGCGGGGACAGGGATACGCAGTATTTT.

This chain connects TRBV12-3 or TRBV12-4 to TRBJ1-2, with a tentative D call TRBD1 (5 bases). The V gene lost 6 bases and the J gene lost 2 bases, with 10 bases spanning the gap. This CDR3 region has 13 residues. The CDR3 is CASSIQANYGYTF. CDR3 DNA: TGTGCCAGCAGCATACAGGCGAACTATGGCTACACCTTC.

V is TRBV3-1 and J is TRBJ2-1; TRBD1 matches at 9 bases. The CDR3 is 17 residues long. Losses at the gene ends were 3 bases for V and 4 bases for J; bases not matched to a gene: 10. Per the germline V gene, CDR1 is LGHDT and CDR2 is YNNKEL (reference sequence). The CDR3 is CASSHLRGTGLYNEQFF. DNA of the CDR3: TGTGCCAGCAGCCATCTAAGGGGGACAGGGCTATACAATGAGCAGTTCTTC.

The V call is TRBV7-2, the J call TRBJ1-1; no definite D call. V was cut by 3 bases and J by 6 bases, with 17 bases left in between. CDR1 SGHTA and CDR2 FQGNSA come from the germline V gene. This CDR3 contains 15 residues. The CDR3 DNA reads as TGTGCCAGCAGCTTTGGCCTGGGGTCCACCGCTGAAGCTTTCTTT. Translating gives CASSFGLGSTAEAFF. Filled out from reference TRBV7-2 and TRBJ1-1, the complete variable domain reads GAGVSQSPSNKVTEKGKDVELRCDPISGHTALYWYRQSLGQGLEFLIYFQGNSAPDKSGLPSDRFSAERTGGSVSTLTIQRTQQEDSAVYLCASSFGLGSTAEAFFGQGTRLTVV.

V gene TRBV7-2 combines with J gene TRBJ2-7; 7 bases match TRBD2. Trimming took 5 bases from V and 7 from J; bases not matched to a gene: 11. The CDR3 is 14 amino acids. CDR1 SGHTA and CDR2 FQGNSA come from the germline V gene. CDR3 region: CASSPMTSPGEQYF. The CDR3 coding sequence is TGTGCCAGCAGCCCGATGACTAGCCCCGGAGAGCAGTACTTC.

The chain links TRBV9 to TRBJ2-5; 11 bases are shared with TRBD2. The CDR3 sequence is 18 residues long. J gave up 3 bases and V 1 base, and 11 bases lay outside the gene matches. Germline values: CDR1 SGDLS, CDR2 YYNGEE. In nucleotides, the CDR3 is TGTGCCAGCAGCGTACCCGGGACTAGCGGTGACGTGGAAGAGACCCAGTACTTC. Protein: CASSVPGTSGDVEETQYF.

The chain combines TRBV10-3 with TRBJ1-1; D is perhaps TRBD1 (6 bases). The length of the CDR3 is 17 residues. V lost 6 bases, J lost 1 base, and 21 bases lay in between. Germline V gene lookup returns CDR1 ENHRY and CDR2 SYGVKD. This chain's CDR3 is CAIRERGAVKTNTEAFF. CDR3 nucleotides: TGTGCCATCAGAGAAAGGGGGGCCGTTAAAACGAACACTGAAGCTTTCTTT.